This T cell receptor beta chain was retrieved from a study of control samples from healthy donors and cancer patients. Clones were read by immunoSEQ multiplex PCR, and TCRdb kept only the in-frame ones, dropping some. The sample comprises 100,000 or so clones, about 90% of which are singletons, and about 18% rests with the top ten. V was shortened by 3 bases and J by 2 bases, with 10 bases between the two germline ends. The CDR3 contains 14 residues. The germline V gene has CDR1 SGHVS and CDR2 FQNEAQ. This TCR came from a woman aged 45-60 years in good health. Sequencing was carried out using blood. The chain employs TRBV7-8 and TRBJ2-5; D possibly corresponds to TRBD2 (6 bases). The CDR3 sequence is CASSLGTFQETQYF. The CDR3 nucleotides read TGTGCCAGCAGCTTGGGGACTTTTCAAGAGACCCAGTACTTC.